Listed here are 28 T cell receptor beta chains from one sample, sequenced in a study of cytomegalovirus exposure and HLA in healthy donors. It was with 60 Vbeta and 13 Jbeta primers that the PCR ran. The repertoire was sequenced with immunoSEQ multiplex PCR; TCRdb's copy has only in-frame clones and lacks some. Of 120,000 to 150,000 clones in the sample, about 80% were seen once. Sequences were obtained from PBMCs. These receptors originate from a male donor in good health and CMV-seropositive.

This clone turned up a few times. The rearrangement links TRBV6-5 to TRBJ2-2; 7 positions agree with TRBD1. V shed 3 bases, J shed 6 bases, and the junction held 10 bases outside the gene matches. This CDR3 contains 16 residues. Germline values: CDR1 MNHEY, CDR2 SVGAGI. DNA for the CDR3: TGTGCCAGCAGTTATGCCGACAGGGTTGTCGCCGGGGAGCTGTTTTTT. It encodes CASSYADRVVAGELFF.

The chain employs TRBV10-2 and TRBJ1-2; D is undetermined. The CDR3 loop spans 15 amino acids. Germline CDR1 reads WSHSY; CDR2 reads SAAADI. V gave up 0 bases and J gave up 6 bases, with 14 bases separating them. CDR3 residues: CASSESARGPNGYTF. The CDR3 DNA is TGCGCCAGCAGTGAGTCGGCCAGAGGGCCTAATGGCTACACCTTC.

V usage is TRBV28 and J usage is TRBJ2-2, with 11 bases matching TRBD2. Looked up from germline, CDR1 is MDHEN and CDR2 is SYDVKM. The CDR3 covers 17 residues. Trimming removed 6 bases from V and 4 bases from J; junction bases left unmatched: 10. Here the CDR3 DNA reads TGTGCCAGCAGATTTCCGGGACTAGCGGTGGGCACCGGGGAGCTGTTTTTT. It yields the protein CASRFPGLAVGTGELFF.

The V and J genes are TRBV19 and TRBJ2-1; TRBD1 might be the D (6 bases). The CDR3 totals 16 residues. V was shortened by 5 bases and J by 1 base, with 15 bases between the two germline ends. Germline CDR1 reads LNHDA; CDR2 reads SQIVND (reference sequence). CDR3 residues: CASSARGGMSYNEQFF. DNA for the CDR3: TGTGCCAGTAGTGCCAGGGGTGGGATGTCCTACAATGAGCAGTTCTTC.

V and J are TRBV18 and TRBJ2-7, with D possibly being TRBD2 (6 bases). CDR1 is KGHSH and CDR2 is LQKENI in the germline V gene. Trimming left V 8 bases short and J 4 bases short, with 18 bases between. This CDR3 has 14 amino acids. The CDR3 DNA sequence: TGTGCCAGCCGGGGGTCCGGGTCCCTATACGAGCAGTACTTC. Encoded protein: CASRGSGSLYEQYF.

This chain joins TRBV28 and TRBJ2-7, with 8 bases fitting TRBD2. Germline V gives CDR1 MDHEN, CDR2 SYDVKM. CDR3 length: 15 residues. J lost 3 bases, V lost 8 bases, and 12 bases had no gene match. This CDR3 is CASGPRVAGNYEQYF. The CDR3 bases are TGTGCCAGCGGCCCCCGGGTAGCGGGGAACTACGAGCAGTACTTC.

The chain uses TRBV11-2 and TRBJ2-3; possibly TRBD2 for D (7 bases). The CDR3 runs to 17 residues. CDR1 is SGHAT and CDR2 is FQNNGV in the germline V gene. V shed 5 bases and J shed 4 bases, with 22 bases lying between them. CDR3 sequence: CASSIVGGGGPPDTQYF. CDR3 sequence (DNA): TGTGCCAGCAGCATAGTAGGAGGGGGAGGGCCCCCAGATACGCAGTATTTT.

The rearrangement links TRBV6-6 to TRBJ2-3; a weak D match, TRBD1 (6 bases). V was shortened by 4 bases and J by 4 bases, with 6 bases between the two germline ends. Germline-derived CDR1 and CDR2 are MNHNY and SVGAGI (reference sequence). This CDR3 spans 12 amino acids. In DNA, the CDR3 is TGTGCCAGCAGTTGGGGGCCAGATACGCAGTATTTT. Its protein is CASSWGPDTQYF.

This clone has more than one count but fewer than ten. This chain joins TRBV4-2 and TRBJ2-1, with TRBD2 matching over 12 bases. With V trimmed by 4 bases and J by 6 bases, 4 bases remained unmatched. CDR1 is LGHNA and CDR2 is YNFKEQ in the germline V gene. The CDR3 has 15 amino acids. CDR3 sequence (DNA): TGTGCCAGCAGCCGAGGGACTAGCGGGCCCAATGAGCAGTTCTTC. This encodes CASSRGTSGPNEQFF.

The rearrangement joins TRBV27 to TRBJ2-3; 8 bases are a match to TRBD2. There are 17 residues in the CDR3. Looked up from germline, CDR1 is MNHEY and CDR2 is SMNVEV (reference sequence). V gave up 2 bases and J gave up 0 bases; unmatched junction bases: 7. The CDR3 region has the DNA TGTGCCAGCAGTTTAGTCCCAGCGGGGGATAGCACAGATACGCAGTATTTT. It translates to CASSLVPAGDSTDTQYF.

The chain recombines TRBV7-2 with TRBJ2-5, with TRBD2 identical over 10 bases. Germline trimming cut 6 bases from V and 5 bases from J; bases unmatched to any gene: 3. Per the germline V gene, CDR1 is SGHTA and CDR2 is FQGNSA. CDR3 length: 13 amino acids. The CDR3: CASRPSGGETQYF. The CDR3 nucleotides read TGTGCCAGCAGACCTAGCGGGGGCGAGACCCAGTACTTC.

The CDR3 DNA follows: TGTGCCAGCAGCTTAAGAGCAGGGCCTAATGAAAAACTGTTTTTT. Protein product: CASSLRAGPNEKLFF. This chain links TRBV5-4 with TRBJ1-4; D is possibly TRBD1 (5 bases). Trimming removed 2 bases from V and 3 bases from J, with 11 bases in between. The CDR3 has 15 residues. CDR1 is SGHNT and CDR2 is YYREEE in the germline V gene (reference sequence).

The chain is built from TRBV9 and TRBJ2-5; a weak D match, TRBD2 (5 bases). The germline V gene encodes CDR1 SGDLS and CDR2 YYNGEE. Trimming removed 1 base from V and 2 bases from J, with 9 bases in between. The CDR3 extends over 14 amino acids. The CDR3 protein is CASSVSGSQETQYF. In DNA, the CDR3 is TGTGCCAGCAGCGTAAGCGGATCTCAAGAGACCCAGTACTTC.

The table lists this clone with a count of one. The V call is TRBV9, the J call TRBJ2-5; D is unresolved. Germline CDR1 and CDR2: SGDLS and YYNGEE. V was pared by 2 bases and J by 3 bases, with 11 bases between. This CDR3 is 14 amino acids long. CDR3 residues: CASSVLAAEETQYF. The CDR3 bases are TGTGCCAGCAGCGTCCTGGCGGCCGAAGAGACCCAGTACTTC.

The chain recombines TRBV2 with TRBJ2-7, with TRBD2 matching over 8 bases. V shed 4 bases, J shed 2 bases, and the junction held 4 bases outside the gene matches. CDR1 SNHLY and CDR2 FYNNEI come from the germline V gene. The CDR3 has 14 amino acids. The CDR3 bases are TGTGCCAGCAGTGGGTCGCGGGGGGCCTACGAGCAGTACTTC. As protein: CASSGSRGAYEQYF.

The chain's CDR3 is CATRVQETQYF. The CDR3 coding sequence is TGCGCCACGCGGGTCCAAGAGACCCAGTACTTC. The V call is TRBV5-1, the J call TRBJ2-5; D might be TRBD2 (5 bases). From germline, CDR1 is SGHRS and CDR2 YFSETQ. The CDR3 is 11 residues long. Trimming cost V 9 bases and J 1 base, with 7 bases left between them.

The J gene is TRBJ1-1, the V gene TRBV28; unclear D gene. Germline V gives CDR1 MDHEN, CDR2 SYDVKM. V lost 2 bases, J lost 1 base, and 14 bases lay in between. This CDR3 is built from 16 residues. The CDR3 spells CASSLPLGSSNTEAFF. The CDR3 DNA sequence: TGTGCCAGCAGTTTACCGCTTGGCAGTTCGAACACTGAAGCTTTCTTT.

The V gene is TRBV5-6, the J gene TRBJ2-1; D is possibly TRBD2 (6 bases). Looked up from germline, CDR1 is SGHDT and CDR2 is YYEEEE. V lost 6 bases to trimming and J lost 8 bases, with 18 bases between them. The CDR3 runs 14 residues. As DNA, the CDR3 is TGTGCCAGCAAACTGGGACTTAGCGGTCATGAGCAGTTCTTC. Its protein is CASKLGLSGHEQFF. The variable domain in full, completed from reference TRBV5-6 and TRBJ2-1, reads DAGVTQSPTHLIKTRGQQVTLRCSPKSGHDTVSWYQQALGQGPQFIFQYYEEEERQRGNFPDRFSGHQFPNYSSELNVNALLLGDSALYLCASKLGLSGHEQFFGPGTRLTVL.

This clone was observed once. The chain carries TRBV4-3 and TRBJ2-7; D may be TRBD1 (6 bases). With 0 bases removed from V and 3 bases from J, the gap between germline ends came to 15 bases. The CDR3 is 16 amino acids. Germline CDR1 LGHNA, CDR2 YSLEER. The CDR3 loop reads CASSQDPTGQLYEQYF. CDR3 coding DNA: TGCGCCAGCAGCCAAGACCCGACCGGACAGCTCTACGAGCAGTACTTC.

The chain carries TRBV5-6 and TRBJ2-1, with D maybe TRBD2 (6 bases). Trimming took off 0 bases at V and 4 bases at J, with 14 bases between the two ends. Germline CDR1 is SGHDT and CDR2 is YYEEEE. The CDR3 extends over 16 amino acids. In nucleotides, the CDR3 is TGTGCCAGCAGCTTGGGGGGGGTTCCTCCTTACAATGAGCAGTTCTTC. The encoded protein is CASSLGGVPPYNEQFF.

The chain couples TRBV27 to TRBJ1-5; TRBD1 agrees at 7 bases. This CDR3 has 14 amino acids. After removal of 6 bases from V and 2 bases from J, the junction contained 4 bases not matched to a gene. CDR1 and CDR2 (germline): MNHEY, SMNVEV (reference sequence). The CDR3 DNA reads as TGTGCCAGCAGGCTTCAGGGGGGCAATCAGCCCCAGCATTTT. Translation gives CASRLQGGNQPQHF.

The rearrangement joins TRBV19 to TRBJ1-2; the D is unclear. Trimming took off 3 bases at V and 0 bases at J, with 8 bases between the two ends. The CDR3 loop spans 14 amino acids. Germline CDR1 reads LNHDA; CDR2 reads SQIVND (reference sequence). The CDR3 reads CASSIWSANYGYTF. The CDR3, as DNA: TGTGCCAGTAGTATTTGGTCAGCTAACTATGGCTACACCTTC.

The rearrangement joins TRBV11-2 to TRBJ2-5; D remains unclear. The CDR3 consists of 13 residues. The V gene lost 3 bases and the J gene lost 2 bases, with 7 bases spanning the gap. The V gene's germline CDR1 is SGHAT and CDR2 FQNNGV. Written as DNA, the CDR3 is TGTGCCAGCAGCTTTGGGCAGCAAGAGACCCAGTACTTC. This translates into CASSFGQQETQYF.

The chain employs TRBV7-6 and TRBJ2-7; 10 bases are a match to TRBD2. CDR3 length equals 14 residues. Germline loops: CDR1 SGHVS, CDR2 FNYEAQ. Trimming cost V 8 bases and J 5 bases; bases outside gene matches: 9. The CDR3 DNA is TGTGCCAGCTCAAGCGGGAGGGCCCCCCACGAGCAGTACTTC. Protein product: CASSSGRAPHEQYF.

This CDR3 is CASSPWTGGSSYEQYF. CDR3 bases: TGTGCCAGCAGTCCGTGGACAGGGGGAAGCTCCTACGAGCAGTACTTC. The chain couples TRBV27 to TRBJ2-7; 10 nucleotides match TRBD1. Germline V CDR1 and CDR2: MNHEY, SMNVEV (reference sequence). The V segment lost 5 bases and the J segment 0 bases; nucleotides outside the gene matches: 7. The CDR3 loop spans 16 amino acids.

V is TRBV6-6 and J is TRBJ2-7; 12 bases line up with TRBD2. Germline V gene lookup returns CDR1 MNHNY and CDR2 SVGAGI (reference sequence). CDR3 length: 15 amino acids. Trimming at V came to 4 bases and at J to 0 bases, leaving 1 base not matched to a gene. CDR3 sequence reads: CASSLTSGSSYEQYF. CDR3 DNA: TGTGCCAGCAGTTTGACTAGCGGGAGCTCCTACGAGCAGTACTTC.

V and J are TRBV10-3 and TRBJ1-1; D is perhaps TRBD1 (5 bases). The length of the CDR3 is 15 residues. Germline CDR1 is ENHRY and CDR2 is SYGVKD. V shed 0 bases and J shed 0 bases, with 8 bases lying between them. This chain's CDR3 is CAISESTAMNTEAFF. The CDR3 coding sequence is TGTGCCATCAGTGAGTCGACAGCCATGAACACTGAAGCTTTCTTT.

The chain links TRBV9 to TRBJ2-3, with 8 positions matching TRBD1. Germline loops: CDR1 SGDLS, CDR2 YYNGEE. V trimming: 2 bases; J trimming: 6 bases; junction bases outside the gene matches: 14. The CDR3 covers 17 residues. As DNA, the CDR3 is TGTGCCAGCAGCGTCTTGTCGGACAGGGTGACGACGGATACGCAGTATTTT. Protein sequence: CASSVLSDRVTTDTQYF. Supplemented by reference TRBV9 and TRBJ2-3, the full variable domain reads DSGVTQTPKHLITATGQRVTLRCSPRSGDLSVYWYQQSLDQGLQFLIQYYNGEERAKGNILERFSAQQFPDLHSELNLSSLELGDSALYFCASSVLSDRVTTDTQYFGPGTRLTVL.